This entry concerns a single TCR beta chain. The sample originates from a study of blood T cell repertoires in COVID-19. About the research overall: The United States, Italy and Spain provided the acute and convalescent COVID-19 samples.

Study processing details: Amplifying reference gene primers gave estimates of nucleated cell counts. TCRdb's table, derived via immunoSEQ multiplex PCR, lists solely in-frame clones and lacks some. V, J and clone size are those of that table, while D and trimming were read from the DNA. The sample has around 71,000 clones, 65% to 90% seen once; the top ten hold 6.9%. V gave up 3 bases and J gave up 6 bases; unmatched junction bases: 6. The CDR3 extends over 14 amino acids. Germline V gene sequence: CDR1 DFQATT, CDR2 SNEGSKA (reference sequence). The Seattle patients, enrolled during active infection, were followed longitudinally.

The sequenced sample was peripheral blood. The source of this sequence is a man aged 25-40 years with COVID-19, enrolled during active disease. The chain has TRBV20-1 and TRBJ2-1, with TRBD1 matching over 9 bases. This CDR3 is CSASARQGGNEQFF. The CDR3 DNA reads TGCAGTGCTAGTGCTCGACAGGGGGGCAATGAGCAGTTCTTC.